The 20 T cell receptor beta chains presented below share a single source sample, sequenced in a study of T cells after yellow fever vaccination (dated by TCRdb to about 2019). In the paper's terms, the treatment or condition label means: live attenuated yellow fever vaccine strain. Libraries were prepared through 5' RACE. The run used an Illumina HiSeq 2500. TCRdb passed the public sequencing reads through fastp at Q25 and MiXCR, retaining productive beta sequences. A single entry per CDR3 protein holds the most common genes and DNA from its merged rows. Present in this sample are more than 350,000 distinct CDR3 sequences, approximately 10% of which were seen just once. The ten largest make up 18% of the sample. The sequencing here drew on PBMCs, taken on the day of the first yellow fever vaccination. These TCRs come from a man younger than 35 who received the YFV17D yellow fever vaccine.

This clonotype was seen more than once but under ten times. This CDR3 reads CASSLVGGLGLSEQYF. The CDR3 nucleotides read TGTGCCAGCAGCTTAGTCGGGGGCTTGGGCTTGTCCGAGCAGTACTTC. This rearrangement joins TRBV7-2 to TRBJ2-7, with D perhaps TRBD1 or TRBD2 (6 bases each). Germline V CDR1 and CDR2: SGHTA, FQGNSA. V shed 1 base and J shed 6 bases, with 19 bases lying between them. The CDR3 spans 16 residues.

This clonotype was seen ten or more times. The CDR3 DNA sequence: TGTGCCAGCAGCCCAGGGACAGATAGAGTCACAGATACGCAGTATTTT. Encoded protein: CASSPGTDRVTDTQYF. The V and J genes are TRBV7-8 and TRBJ2-3, with 7 bases aligning to TRBD1. This CDR3 region has 16 residues. The V gene's germline CDR1 is SGHVS and CDR2 FQNEAQ. The V gene end was trimmed by 5 bases and the J gene end by 2 bases; junction bases not matched to a gene: 10.

This clonotype was recorded a few times. CDR3 nucleotides: TGCGCCAGCAGCCAACAGGGAGCAACTAATGAAAAACTGTTTTTT. This encodes CASSQQGATNEKLFF. This chain uses TRBV5-1 with TRBJ1-4; perhaps TRBD1 as D (6 bases). The V end lost 4 bases, the J end lost 0 bases, and 10 bases lay between the germline ends. Germline loops: CDR1 SGHRS, CDR2 YFSETQ. The CDR3 is made up of 15 amino acids.

CDR3 protein: CASSFPLTEAFF. The CDR3 DNA reads TGTGCCAGCAGTTTCCCTTTGACTGAAGCTTTCTTT. The chain couples TRBV12-3 or TRBV12-4 to TRBJ1-1, with D hard to call. There are 12 residues in the CDR3. Trimming shortened V by 3 bases and J by 5 bases, and 7 bases separated the two germline ends.

Only one count was recorded for this clonotype. The CDR3 here is CASSPGSFCEQYV. CDR3 in DNA: TGTGCCAGCAGCCCTGGGAGCTTCTGCGAGCAGTACGTC. This rearrangement joins TRBV5-5 to TRBJ2-7, with D tentatively TRBD2 (5 bases). This CDR3 is built from 13 residues. Trimming left V 4 bases short and J 6 bases short, with 14 bases between. The germline gives CDR1 SGHKS, CDR2 YYEKEE (reference sequence).

This chain connects TRBV10-3 to TRBJ2-3; 11 bases line up with TRBD2. Germline trimming cut 2 bases from V and 3 bases from J; bases unmatched to any gene: 4. Germline V gene data show CDR1 as ENHRY and CDR2 as SYGVKD. The CDR3 totals 16 residues. The CDR3 loop reads CAISEIAGGLTDTQYF. The CDR3 DNA is TGTGCCATCAGTGAGATAGCGGGGGGGCTTACAGATACGCAGTATTTT.

The chain has TRBV6-1 and TRBJ1-5; maybe TRBD1 (6 bases). V was cut by 8 bases and J by 11 bases, with 19 bases left in between. The CDR3 extends over 13 amino acids. Germline-derived CDR1 and CDR2 are MNHNS and SASEGT. The DNA of the CDR3 is TGTGCCAGCTCGCGGCCGGGGGCAGCGTCCCAGCATTTT. Translation gives CASSRPGAASQHF.

The sample holds a few counts of this clonotype. The chain is built from TRBV4-1 and TRBJ2-7, with D unresolved. The CDR3 covers 13 residues. Germline values: CDR1 MGHRA, CDR2 YSYEKL. V was pared by 2 bases and J by 4 bases, with 9 bases between. The CDR3 sequence is CASSQTEAYEQYF. The CDR3 DNA sequence: TGCGCCAGCAGCCAAACAGAAGCTTACGAGCAGTACTTC.

This clonotype was detected only a few times. One end of the junction is discordant with germline, which a read error may explain. The chain links TRBV6-5 to TRBJ2-1; D is possibly TRBD2 (5 bases). Germline CDR1 MNHEY, CDR2 SVGAGI. The CDR3 totals 14 residues. As DNA, the CDR3 is TGTGCCAGCAGTTACTCGAGATCCGGGGTTGAGCGGTTCTTC. Protein product: CASSYSRSGVERFF.

This clonotype was detected only a few times. V usage is TRBV6-1 and J usage is TRBJ1-2; TRBD1 agrees at 7 bases. The CDR3 length is 16 residues. The germline CDR1 and CDR2 sequences are MNHNS and SASEGT. The trim removed 7 bases at V and 6 bases at J, leaving 17 bases unmatched. The CDR3 DNA is TGTGCCAGCATCCTATACCGGGACAGCCTAAACGATGGCTACACCTTC. It yields the protein CASILYRDSLNDGYTF.

This clonotype appeared a few times. The CDR3 here is CASGSPGSGANVLTF. The CDR3 DNA is TGTGCCAGCGGGTCTCCGGGCTCTGGGGCCAACGTCCTGACTTTC. V and J are TRBV12-3 or TRBV12-4 and TRBJ2-6, with D unclear. The CDR3 consists of 15 residues. V lost 8 bases, J lost 0 bases, and 11 bases lay in between.

The sample holds a few counts of this clonotype. The chain joins TRBV29-1 to TRBJ2-6; the D is unclear. Looked up from germline, CDR1 is SQVTM and CDR2 is ANQGSEA. V was cut by 7 bases and J by 1 base, with 14 bases left in between. CDR3 length: 15 amino acids. The CDR3 DNA sequence: TGCAGCGCCGAAGGTGGGGTATCTGGGGCCAACGTCCTGACTTTC. Translated: CSAEGGVSGANVLTF. The variable domain in full, completed from reference TRBV29-1 and TRBJ2-6, reads SAVISQKPSRDICQRGTSLTIQCQVDSQVTMMFWYRQQPGQSLTLIATANQGSEATYESGFVIDKFPISRPNLTFSTLTVSNMSPEDSSIYLCSAEGGVSGANVLTFGAGSRLTVL.

This clonotype was counted many times. The chain is built from TRBV4-3 and TRBJ2-2; possible D gene TRBD2, 5 bases. V lost 0 bases to trimming and J lost 7 bases, with 12 bases between them. CDR1 is LGHNA and CDR2 is YSLEER in the germline V gene. There are 15 residues in the CDR3. The CDR3 bases are TGCGCCAGCAGCCAAGATCGAGGGTATGGCGGGGAGCTGTTTTTT. Translation: CASSQDRGYGGELFF.

This rearrangement joins TRBV5-5 to TRBJ2-7; TRBD1 is a possible D gene (5 bases). Trimming removed 4 bases at V and 4 bases at J, with 12 bases between. This CDR3 is built from 13 residues. Germline V gene sequence: CDR1 SGHKS, CDR2 YYEKEE (reference sequence). The CDR3 loop is CASSHSAGYEQYF. The CDR3 DNA is TGTGCCAGCAGCCATTCCGCAGGGTACGAGCAGTACTTC.

The chain employs TRBV10-3 and TRBJ1-5; D unclear. V lost 7 bases and J 4 bases, leaving 11 bases between the germline ends. The CDR3 has 13 residues. CDR1 ENHRY and CDR2 SYGVKD come from the germline V gene. CDR3 DNA: TGTGCCATCACCGCCGGGCCTAATCAGCCCCAGCATTTT. Protein sequence: CAITAGPNQPQHF.

This clonotype was seen more than once but under ten times. This rearrangement joins TRBV9 to TRBJ2-3; possible D gene TRBD2, 6 bases. Germline CDR1 SGDLS, CDR2 YYNGEE. Trimming took 4 bases from V and 2 from J, leaving 17 bases between them. This CDR3 contains 16 residues. The CDR3 sequence: CASSRRGTGSTDTQYF. As DNA, the CDR3 is TGTGCCAGCAGCCGGAGAGGGACTGGTTCCACAGATACGCAGTATTTT.

The chain couples TRBV5-1 to TRBJ2-3; maybe TRBD1 (5 bases). The V end was cut by 4 bases, the J end by 5 bases, with 17 bases between. Germline V gene data show CDR1 as SGHRS and CDR2 as YFSETQ. The CDR3 contains 15 residues. CDR3 DNA sequence: TGCGCCAGCAGCGTAACCAGGGATTCGGGAGATACGCAGTATTTT. Amino acids: CASSVTRDSGDTQYF.

The rearrangement links TRBV5-4 to TRBJ2-5; D assignment may be TRBD1 or TRBD2 (6 bases each). Germline assignment: CDR1 SGHNT and CDR2 YYREEE (reference sequence). CDR3 length: 13 residues. Trimming removed 2 bases at V and 6 bases at J, with 11 bases between. The CDR3 DNA follows: TGTGCCAGCAGCTTTTTAGGGGGGAAGACCCAGTACTTC. Translation: CASSFLGGKTQYF.

This clonotype was counted only a few times. The CDR3 nucleotides are TGTGCCAGCAACGGAGAGGGCAGGGGTTCCTACGAGCAGTACTTC. Translation: CASNGEGRGSYEQYF. The chain joins TRBV2 to TRBJ2-7; possibly TRBD1 for D (6 bases). V lost 7 bases and J lost 1, with 17 bases in between. Germline CDR1 SNHLY, CDR2 FYNNEI. The CDR3 sequence is 15 residues long.

The chain employs TRBV6-2 or TRBV6-3 and TRBJ2-6; TRBD2 matches at 8 bases. The CDR3 is 18 amino acids. J was trimmed by 1 base and V by 6 bases; bases with no gene match: 11. Germline CDR1 is MNHEY and CDR2 is SVGEGT. The CDR3 DNA follows: TGTGCCAGCAGCTTCGATCCGGGACTAGGGTCTGGGGCCAACGTCCTGACTTTC. Its protein product is CASSFDPGLGSGANVLTF.